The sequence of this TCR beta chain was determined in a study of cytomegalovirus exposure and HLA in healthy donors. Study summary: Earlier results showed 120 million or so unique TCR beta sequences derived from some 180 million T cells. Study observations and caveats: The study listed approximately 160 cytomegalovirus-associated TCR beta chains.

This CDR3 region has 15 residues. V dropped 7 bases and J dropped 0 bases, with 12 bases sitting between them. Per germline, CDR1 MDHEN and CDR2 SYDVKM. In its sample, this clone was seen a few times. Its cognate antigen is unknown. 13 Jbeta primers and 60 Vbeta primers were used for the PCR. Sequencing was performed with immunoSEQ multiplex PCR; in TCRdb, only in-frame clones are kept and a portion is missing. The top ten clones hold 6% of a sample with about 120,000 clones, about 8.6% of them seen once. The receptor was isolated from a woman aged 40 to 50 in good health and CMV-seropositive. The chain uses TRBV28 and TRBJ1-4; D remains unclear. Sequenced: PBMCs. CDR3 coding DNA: TGTGCCAGCAAAAAGTTGCGGACAACTAATGAAAAACTGTTTTTT. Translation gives CASKKLRTTNEKLFF.